One and the same sample provided the 19 T cell receptor beta chains below, sequenced in a study of brain T cells in children with intractable seizures. The table came from immunoSEQ multiplex PCR; TCRdb's copy has only in-frame clones and leaves some out. The sample includes some 80,000 clones, approximately 89% of them seen just once. The sequencing used peripheral blood, collected at surgery. These receptors all come from a girl aged 2-10 years with Rasmussen encephalitis and intractable seizures.

The gene calls are TRBV3-1 (or the pseudogene TRBV3-2) and TRBJ1-1, with D unclear. CDR3 size: 14 residues. V was clipped by 4 bases and J by 0 bases, with 9 bases between them. CDR1 and CDR2 (germline): LGHDT, YNNKEL (reference sequence). This CDR3 reads CASSRGNMNTEAFF. Written as DNA, the CDR3 is TGTGCCAGCAGCCGCGGAAATATGAACACTGAAGCTTTCTTT.

The genes are TRBV6-5 and TRBJ1-1; D not resolved. The germline V gene has CDR1 MNHEY and CDR2 SVGAGI. Trimming shortened V by 2 bases and J by 6 bases, and 19 bases separated the two germline ends. The CDR3 is made up of 16 amino acids. The CDR3: CASSYRPRASKAEAFF. The DNA of the CDR3 is TGTGCCAGCAGTTACCGCCCCCGGGCTTCGAAGGCTGAAGCTTTCTTT.

The rearrangement uses TRBV6-5 and TRBJ1-3, with D uncertain. This CDR3 is 15 amino acids long. Germline loops: CDR1 MNHEY, CDR2 SVGAGI. Trimming removed 7 bases from V and 0 bases from J, with 13 bases in between. The CDR3 region is CASTSDPYSGNTIYF. The CDR3 DNA reads as TGTGCCAGCACCTCTGACCCCTACTCTGGAAACACCATATATTTT.

There are a few counts of this clone. The V gene is TRBV6-5, the J gene TRBJ2-3; D may be TRBD2 (6 bases). CDR3 length: 16 amino acids. Between the trimmed V and J ends, which lost 4 bases and 3 bases, there was a span of 17 bases. CDR1 MNHEY and CDR2 SVGAGI come from the germline V gene. The CDR3 nucleotides read TGTGCCAGCAGTTTCCTCCACTACGGGGGTACAGATACGCAGTATTTT. Residues: CASSFLHYGGTDTQYF.

This chain joins TRBV28 and TRBJ1-2; D gene ambiguous. The CDR3 consists of 15 residues. Trimming removed 2 bases at V and 8 bases at J, with 18 bases between. Germline CDR1 MDHEN, CDR2 SYDVKM. CDR3 in DNA: TGTGCCAGCAGTTTAATCTTTGGGCGAATCGGCGGCTACACCTTC. Protein sequence: CASSLIFGRIGGYTF.

The V gene is TRBV28, the J gene TRBJ1-5; D not certain. Trimming left V 10 bases short and J 6 bases short, with 22 bases between. This CDR3 contains 15 residues. Germline-derived CDR1 and CDR2 are MDHEN and SYDVKM. CDR3 in DNA: TGTGCCACCGCATTTAAGGGTTTGCCGGGTCAGCCCCAGCATTTT. This codes for CATAFKGLPGQPQHF.

The CDR3 reads CASTRSGRGRETQYF. In nucleotides, the CDR3 is TGTGCCAGCACGAGGAGCGGGAGGGGTCGGGAGACCCAGTACTTC. The V call is TRBV9, the J call TRBJ2-5, with TRBD2 matching 10 bases. The CDR3 has 15 residues. CDR1 and CDR2 (germline): SGDLS, YYNGEE. Unmatched junction bases numbered 10, after V lost 6 bases and J lost 5 bases. Full variable domain (missing parts from reference TRBV9 and TRBJ2-5): DSGVTQTPKHLITATGQRVTLRCSPRSGDLSVYWYQQSLDQGLQFLIQYYNGEERAKGNILERFSAQQFPDLHSELNLSSLELGDSALYFCASTRSGRGRETQYFGPGTRLLVL.

This clone was seen more than once but under ten times. The rearrangement links TRBV5-1 to TRBJ1-5, with unresolved D. The CDR3 runs 14 residues. V lost 7 bases to trimming and J lost 7 bases, with 18 bases between them. The germline gives CDR1 SGHRS, CDR2 YFSETQ. The CDR3, as DNA: TGCGCCAGCGGAGGTACAGAGGGAAAGCAGCCCCAGCATTTT. Translating it yields CASGGTEGKQPQHF.

The genes are TRBV3-1 (or the pseudogene TRBV3-2) and TRBJ2-7; TRBD2 might be the D (7 bases). Germline V gene lookup returns CDR1 LGHDT and CDR2 YNNKEL (reference sequence). V gave up 1 base and J gave up 0 bases, with 10 bases separating them. The length of the CDR3 is 15 residues. CDR3 DNA: TGTGCCAGCAGCCAAGGGGGGGGCAGCTCCTACGAGCAGTACTTC. This codes for CASSQGGGSSYEQYF.

The chain employs TRBV3-1 (or the pseudogene TRBV3-2) and TRBJ2-6, with 8 bases fitting TRBD1. CDR1 is LGHDT, CDR2 YNNKEL, per germline (reference sequence). The J segment lost 0 bases and the V segment lost 1 base, leaving 11 bases of the junction unmatched. This CDR3 is 20 amino acids long. This CDR3 is CASSQVSYGTGNSGANVLTF. CDR3 nucleotides: TGTGCCAGCAGCCAAGTTAGTTACGGGACAGGTAACTCTGGGGCCAACGTCCTGACTTTC.

Concerning this clone itself: Other DNA sequences in this sample translate to the same CDR3. J is TRBJ2-3 and V is TRBV27; D gene unclear. Germline V gene lookup returns CDR1 MNHEY and CDR2 SMNVEV (reference sequence). V was cut by 5 bases and J by 0 bases, with 3 bases left in between. This CDR3 is 12 amino acids long. Here the CDR3 DNA reads TGTGCCAGCAGTCCTAGCACAGATACGCAGTATTTT. It yields the protein CASSPSTDTQYF.

J is TRBJ2-1 and V is TRBV28; D is ambiguous. The CDR3 has 12 residues. CDR1 and CDR2 (germline): MDHEN, SYDVKM. Trimming took 5 bases from V and 10 from J, leaving 12 bases between them. The CDR3 here is CASSQLFREQFF. The DNA of the CDR3 is TGTGCCAGCAGTCAGTTATTCAGGGAGCAGTTCTTC. Using reference TRBV28 and TRBJ2-1 for the parts outside the CDR3, the full variable domain is DVKVTQSSRYLVKRTGEKVFLECVQDMDHENMFWYRQDPGLGLRLIYFSYDVKMKEKGDIPEGYSVSREKKERFSLILESASTNQTSMYLCASSQLFREQFFGPGTRLTVL.

This sequence joins TRBV2 and TRBJ2-2; TRBD2 matches 10 bases. Germline trimming cut 5 bases from V and 4 bases from J; bases unmatched to any gene: 4. The CDR3 contains 15 residues. Germline V gives CDR1 SNHLY, CDR2 FYNNEI. The CDR3 sequence: CASSPIAGGTGELFF. The DNA of the CDR3 is TGTGCCAGCAGTCCTATAGCGGGAGGCACCGGGGAGCTGTTTTTT.

The chain joins TRBV19 to TRBJ1-5; D unresolved. The CDR3 spans 14 residues. The V gene lost 2 bases and the J gene lost 9 bases, with 14 bases spanning the gap. Per germline, CDR1 LNHDA and CDR2 SQIVND (reference sequence). CDR3 loop: CASSINTLSGPQHF. The CDR3 DNA reads TGTGCCAGTAGTATAAATACGCTCAGTGGGCCCCAGCATTTT.

This chain connects TRBV5-1 to TRBJ2-5; no firm D call. Per the germline V gene, CDR1 is SGHRS and CDR2 is YFSETQ. V was trimmed by 1 base and J by 1 base, leaving 8 bases between them. This CDR3 has 14 residues. CDR3 in amino acids: CASSLILAQETQYF. CDR3 nucleotides: TGCGCCAGCAGCTTGATTTTAGCCCAAGAGACCCAGTACTTC.

The chain joins TRBV2 to TRBJ2-1; D might be TRBD2 (6 bases). The V end lost 6 bases, the J end lost 0 bases, and 9 bases lay between the germline ends. Germline V gene lookup returns CDR1 SNHLY and CDR2 FYNNEI. The CDR3 is 14 residues long. CDR3 nucleotide sequence: TGTGCCAGCAGCTGGCGGGGCTCCTACAATGAGCAGTTCTTC. It is translated as CASSWRGSYNEQFF.

This clone was picked up a small number of times. One junction end does not reproduce the germline sequence, and a read error may be involved. The rearrangement uses TRBV7-7 and TRBJ2-7; 9 bases map to TRBD2. The CDR3 length is 13 residues. Germline assignment: CDR1 SSHAT and CDR2 FNYEAQ (reference sequence). The CDR3 protein is CASSSGTSPEQYF. The CDR3 region has the DNA TGTGCTAGCAGCTCGGGGACTAGCCCTGAGCAGTACTTC.

V gene TRBV3-1 (or the pseudogene TRBV3-2) combines with J gene TRBJ1-6; D is unclear. The V end was cut by 1 base, the J end by 7 bases, with 2 bases between. The CDR3 loop spans 12 amino acids. Germline assignment: CDR1 LGHDT and CDR2 YNNKEL (reference sequence). CDR3 coding DNA: TGTGCCAGCAGCCAAGGGAATTCACCCCTCCACTTT. It codes for CASSQGNSPLHF.

This rearrangement joins TRBV24-1 to TRBJ2-7; D might be TRBD2 (6 bases). This CDR3 is built from 14 residues. In germline, CDR1 is KGHDR, CDR2 SFDVKD. V was shortened by 2 bases and J by 0 bases, with 7 bases between the two germline ends. This CDR3 is CATSDSGDSYEQYF. The CDR3 nucleotides are TGTGCCACCAGTGATTCGGGGGACTCCTACGAGCAGTACTTC.